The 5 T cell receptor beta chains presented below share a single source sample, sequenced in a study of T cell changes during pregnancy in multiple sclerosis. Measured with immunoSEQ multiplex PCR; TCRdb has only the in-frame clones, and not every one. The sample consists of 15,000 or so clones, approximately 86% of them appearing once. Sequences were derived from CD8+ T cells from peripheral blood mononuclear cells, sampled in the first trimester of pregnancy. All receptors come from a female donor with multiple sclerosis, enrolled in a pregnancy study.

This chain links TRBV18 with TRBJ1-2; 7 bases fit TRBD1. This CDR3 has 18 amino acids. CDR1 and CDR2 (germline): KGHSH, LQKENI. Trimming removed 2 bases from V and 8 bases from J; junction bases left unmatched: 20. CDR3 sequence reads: CASSPGLFRPSGTAGYTF. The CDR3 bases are TGTGCCAGCTCACCAGGGTTATTTCGCCCTTCCGGGACAGCCGGCTACACCTTC.

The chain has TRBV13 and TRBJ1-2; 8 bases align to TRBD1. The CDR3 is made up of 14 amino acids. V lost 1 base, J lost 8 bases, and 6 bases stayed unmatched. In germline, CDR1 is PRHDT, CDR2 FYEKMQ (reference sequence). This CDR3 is CASSLVSGGQGYTF. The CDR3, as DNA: TGTGCCAGCAGCTTAGTATCAGGGGGCCAGGGCTACACCTTC.

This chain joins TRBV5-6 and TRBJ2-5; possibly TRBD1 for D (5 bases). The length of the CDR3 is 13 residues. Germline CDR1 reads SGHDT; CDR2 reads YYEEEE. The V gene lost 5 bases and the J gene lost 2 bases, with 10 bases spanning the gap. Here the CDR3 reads CASRPDSQETQYF. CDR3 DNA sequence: TGTGCCAGCAGACCTGACAGTCAAGAGACCCAGTACTTC.

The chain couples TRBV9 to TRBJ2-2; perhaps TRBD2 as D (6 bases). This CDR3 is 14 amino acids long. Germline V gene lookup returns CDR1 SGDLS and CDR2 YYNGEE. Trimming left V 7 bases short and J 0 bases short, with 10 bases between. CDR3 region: CASEEGSNTGELFF. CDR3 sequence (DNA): TGTGCCAGCGAGGAGGGTTCGAACACCGGGGAGCTGTTTTTT. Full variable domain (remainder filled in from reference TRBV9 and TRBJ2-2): DSGVTQTPKHLITATGQRVTLRCSPRSGDLSVYWYQQSLDQGLQFLIQYYNGEERAKGNILERFSAQQFPDLHSELNLSSLELGDSALYFCASEEGSNTGELFFGEGSRLTVL.

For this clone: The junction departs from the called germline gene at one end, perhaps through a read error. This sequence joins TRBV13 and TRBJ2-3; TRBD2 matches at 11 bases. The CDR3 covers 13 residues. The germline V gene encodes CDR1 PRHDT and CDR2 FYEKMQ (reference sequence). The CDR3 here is CAGLAVSTDTQYF. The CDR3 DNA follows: TGCGCGGGACTAGCGGTTAGCACAGATACGCAGTATTTT.